This passage covers 23 T cell receptor beta chains from one sample sequenced in a study of spatial heterogeneity in lung cancer. The time point: blood at routine non-recurrence follow-up after resection. MiXCR was run by TCRdb on the 5' RACE reads, yielding one entry per CDR3 protein. The data contain around 3,000 distinct CDR3 sequences, approximately 50% of them seen just once; the ten biggest clones take up around 3%. Sequencing used PBMCs, obtained at follow-up. These TCRs come from a male donor with early-stage non-small cell lung cancer.

With regard to this clonotype: This beta chain is a stray sequence in a library constructed for alpha chains; its clone size is not meaningful. The chain has TRBV18 and TRBJ2-7, with TRBD1 matching 11 bases. Trimming at V came to 5 bases and at J to 7 bases, leaving 10 bases not matched to a gene. The CDR3 has 15 residues. Germline CDR1 and CDR2: KGHSH and LQKENI. The CDR3 nucleotides are TGTGCCAGCTCATCGTCGGGACAGGGGGGTTTTGAGCAGTACTTC. This codes for CASSSSGQGGFEQYF.

Concerning this clonotype: Being off target in a library aimed at alpha chains, this beta chain has a size of little meaning. V is TRBV5-1 and J is TRBJ2-1; TRBD2 agrees at 9 bases. This CDR3 spans 17 amino acids. V lost 4 bases to trimming and J lost 8 bases; unmatched junction nucleotides: 16. Germline loops: CDR1 SGHRS, CDR2 YFSETQ. The CDR3 reads CASSPTPSGTYGDEQFF. The CDR3 DNA is TGCGCCAGCAGCCCTACCCCTAGCGGGACCTACGGAGATGAGCAGTTCTTC.

This clonotype was observed a few times. Since the library was made to target alpha chains, this beta chain is a stray read and its abundance is not meaningful. CDR3 sequence (DNA): TGTGCCAGCAGCCTGACTAGCGGGAGTGGCGCCGGGGAGCTGTTTTTT. Its translation: CASSLTSGSGAGELFF. This chain links TRBV7-3 with TRBJ2-2; 12 bases are a match to TRBD2. Looked up from germline, CDR1 is SGHTA and CDR2 is FQGTGA. This CDR3 contains 16 residues. The V gene end was trimmed by 5 bases and the J gene end by 6 bases; junction bases not matched to a gene: 7.

To note about this clonotype: This beta chain appears as a stray read in a library generated for alpha chains; its size is not informative. V is TRBV10-1 and J is TRBJ1-2; unclear D gene. The V end lost 2 bases, the J end lost 8 bases, and 3 bases lay between the germline ends. The germline V gene encodes CDR1 WNHNN and CDR2 SYGVQD (reference sequence). CDR3 size: 10 residues. The CDR3: CASSENGYTF. CDR3 nucleotides: TGCGCCAGCAGTGAGAACGGCTACACCTTC.

About this clonotype itself: Because the library targeted alpha chains, this beta chain is an off-target read whose size means little. V is TRBV13 and J is TRBJ1-2; TRBD1 is a possible D gene (5 bases). The V gene's germline CDR1 is PRHDT and CDR2 FYEKMQ (reference sequence). The CDR3 consists of 15 residues. V dropped 5 bases and J dropped 2 bases, with 15 bases sitting between them. The CDR3 nucleotides are TGTGCCAGCAGCCCACTGGGGCACCAAAACTATGGCTACACCTTC. Protein: CASSPLGHQNYGYTF.

A note on this clonotype: In a library made to pick up alpha chains, this beta chain is a stray read with a size that means little. The V and J genes are TRBV5-1 and TRBJ1-6; D not resolved. Trimming stripped 0 bases from V and 10 bases from J, with 8 bases between. This CDR3 region has 13 residues. The germline CDR1 and CDR2 sequences are SGHRS and YFSETQ. CDR3 nucleotides: TGCGCCAGCAGCTTGGAAGTAAGCTCACCCCTCCACTTT. Residues: CASSLEVSSPLHF.

Points on this clonotype: A library made for alpha chains picked up this beta chain off target, so its size means little. The chain couples TRBV27 to TRBJ2-1; D call uncertain. The CDR3 contains 9 residues. Trimming stripped 11 bases from V and 9 bases from J, with 8 bases between. The V gene's germline CDR1 is MNHEY and CDR2 SMNVEV (reference sequence). Here the CDR3 DNA reads TGTGCCGCCGGCGTTGAGCAGTTCTTC. Amino acid sequence: CAAGVEQFF.

Points on this clonotype: Since the library was made to target alpha chains, this beta chain is a stray read and its abundance is not meaningful. The chain couples TRBV27 to TRBJ2-3; 13 bases map to TRBD2. The CDR3 runs to 13 residues. Germline-derived CDR1 and CDR2 are MNHEY and SMNVEV (reference sequence). The trim removed 5 bases at V and 11 bases at J, leaving 4 bases unmatched. CDR3 amino acids: CASSTGLAGVQYF. Written as DNA, the CDR3 is TGTGCCAGCAGTACAGGACTAGCGGGAGTGCAGTATTTT.

Of note for this clonotype: A library made for alpha chains picked up this beta chain off target, so its size means little. The chain employs TRBV25-1 and TRBJ1-4; TRBD1 matches at 9 bases. The V gene's germline CDR1 is MGHDK and CDR2 SYGVNS. V trimming: 6 bases; J trimming: 7 bases; junction bases outside the gene matches: 6. CDR3 length: 14 amino acids. CDR3: CASSWTGEGEKLFF. CDR3 DNA: TGTGCCAGCAGCTGGACAGGGGAAGGTGAAAAACTGTTTTTT.

A note on this clonotype: This beta chain appears as a stray read in a library generated for alpha chains; its size is not informative. The CDR3 spells CASSRAGSYEQYF. The CDR3 DNA is TGTGCCAGCAGTCGGGCCGGGAGCTACGAGCAGTACTTC. The chain links TRBV28 to TRBJ2-7, with D maybe TRBD2 (6 bases). V was pared by 5 bases and J by 3 bases, with 11 bases between. The CDR3 consists of 13 residues. CDR1 and CDR2 (germline): MDHEN, SYDVKM.

On this clonotype: As an off-target read in a library built for alpha chains, this beta chain has a frequency of little significance. The genes are TRBV28 and TRBJ2-5, with 9 positions matching TRBD2. Per the germline V gene, CDR1 is MDHEN and CDR2 is SYDVKM. The trim removed 3 bases at V and 1 base at J, leaving 6 bases unmatched. The CDR3 length is 16 residues. DNA for the CDR3: TGTGCCAGCAGTTTCTTAGCGGGAGCGTCCCAAGAGACCCAGTACTTC. Protein product: CASSFLAGASQETQYF.

Concerning this clonotype: The size of this beta chain means little, since it is a stray read in a library made for alpha chains. The J gene is TRBJ2-7, the V gene TRBV20-1; 9 bases match TRBD1. The V segment lost 5 bases and the J segment 3 bases; nucleotides outside the gene matches: 5. CDR1 DFQATT and CDR2 SNEGSKA come from the germline V gene (reference sequence). The CDR3 runs 13 residues. The CDR3 DNA reads as TGCAGTGCTCGACCGGGACAGGGCTACGAGCAGTACTTC. Residues: CSARPGQGYEQYF.

As regards this clonotype: This beta chain came through as a stray read in a library set up for alpha chains, and its size says little. The chain is built from TRBV7-9 and TRBJ2-7, with 10 positions matching TRBD2. The CDR3 runs to 16 residues. CDR1 and CDR2 (germline): SEHNR, FQNEAQ (reference sequence). After removal of 5 bases from V and 4 bases from J, the junction contained 11 bases not matched to a gene. The CDR3 loop is CASSQWDGTSVYEQYF. In DNA form, the CDR3 reads TGTGCCAGCAGCCAGTGGGACGGGACTAGCGTGTACGAGCAGTACTTC. Based on the CDR3 plus reference TRBV7-9 and TRBJ2-7, the full variable domain is DTGVSQNPRHKITKRGQNVTFRCDPISEHNRLYWYRQTLGQGPEFLTYFQNEAQLEKSRLLSDRFSAERPKGSFSTLEIQRTEQGDSAMYLCASSQWDGTSVYEQYFGPGTRLTVT.

To note about this clonotype: As an off-target read in a library built for alpha chains, this beta chain has a frequency of little significance. The V and J genes are TRBV5-4 and TRBJ2-1; D is ambiguous. CDR1 is SGHNT and CDR2 is YYREEE in the germline V gene (reference sequence). This CDR3 spans 13 amino acids. Trimming cost V 3 bases and J 9 bases, with 13 bases left between them. This chain's CDR3 is CASSWARSFEQFF. CDR3 DNA: TGTGCCAGCAGCTGGGCCAGGTCTTTTGAGCAGTTCTTC.

A note on this clonotype: This beta chain appears as a stray read in a library generated for alpha chains; its size is not informative. The V gene is TRBV29-1, the J gene TRBJ2-3, with D possibly being TRBD2 (6 bases). Looked up from germline, CDR1 is SQVTM and CDR2 is ANQGSEA. Trimming removed 1 base at V and 1 base at J, with 12 bases between. The CDR3 loop spans 15 amino acids. In nucleotides, the CDR3 is TGCAGCGTTGAAGCGGGAGCGCCTGGCACAGATACGCAGTATTTT. The encoded protein is CSVEAGAPGTDTQYF.

This clonotype was found a few times. Because this beta chain is a stray read in a library intended to capture alpha chains, its abundance should not be given much weight. V and J are TRBV9 and TRBJ2-5, with a possible D match to TRBD1 (7 bases). The CDR3 has 17 residues. V lost 3 bases to trimming and J lost 4 bases, with 22 bases between them. The germline V gene has CDR1 SGDLS and CDR2 YYNGEE. For the CDR3, the DNA is TGTGCCAGCAGCGAGGGGTATGCGGGACAGAGAGGAGAGACCCAGTACTTC. It specifies CASSEGYAGQRGETQYF.

This clonotype was seen more than once but under ten times. The library was designed around alpha chains, so this beta chain is a stray read whose abundance carries little weight. The chain joins TRBV10-3 to TRBJ2-5; TRBD2 aligns across 9 bases. Germline CDR1 ENHRY, CDR2 SYGVKD. V shed 4 bases, J shed 3 bases, and the junction held 6 bases outside the gene matches. The CDR3 loop spans 15 amino acids. The CDR3 nucleotides read TGTGCCATCAGTGGTTCGACTAGCGGAGAAGAGACCCAGTACTTC. It is translated as CAISGSTSGEETQYF.

This clonotype has a handful of counts. Since the library was made to target alpha chains, this beta chain is a stray read and its abundance is not meaningful. V gene TRBV6-6 combines with J gene TRBJ2-7; 8 nucleotides agree with TRBD1. CDR1 is MNHNY, CDR2 SVGAGI, per germline (reference sequence). The CDR3 spans 15 residues. V lost 0 bases and J lost 3; bases outside the gene matches: 4. In DNA form, the CDR3 reads TGTGCCAGCAGTTACTCGACAGGGGAGGTCTACGAGCAGTACTTC. As protein: CASSYSTGEVYEQYF.

With respect to this clonotype: The library was built for alpha chains, so this beta chain is an off-target read and its size means little. The chain couples TRBV6-6 to TRBJ2-7; 7 bases are a match to TRBD1. Germline CDR1 and CDR2: MNHNY and SVGAGI (reference sequence). V lost 5 bases, J lost 4 bases, and 11 bases stayed unmatched. This CDR3 region has 15 residues. The CDR3 is CASSEQGLRGYEQYF. The CDR3 coding sequence is TGTGCCAGCAGTGAACAGGGGTTGCGAGGATACGAGCAGTACTTC.

In the case of this clonotype: A library prepared for alpha chains yielded this beta chain as an off-target read; its size is of little meaning. This sequence joins TRBV10-3 and TRBJ2-3; D is tentatively TRBD1 or TRBD2 (6 bases each). This CDR3 is built from 16 residues. V was pared by 3 bases and J by 3 bases, with 16 bases between. In germline, CDR1 is ENHRY, CDR2 SYGVKD. The CDR3 DNA is TGTGCCATCAGTGACCAGTCGGGGGCACGAACAGATACGCAGTATTTT. Translation: CAISDQSGARTDTQYF.

In regard to this clonotype: The library was designed around alpha chains, so this beta chain is a stray read whose abundance carries little weight. The rearrangement links TRBV5-4 to TRBJ2-2; 7 nucleotides agree with TRBD2. V was pared by 0 bases and J by 6 bases, with 8 bases of the junction left unmatched. CDR3 size: 16 residues. The germline V gene encodes CDR1 SGHNT and CDR2 YYREEE (reference sequence). CDR3 in amino acids: CASSLVLGGPAGELFF. The CDR3 DNA follows: TGTGCCAGCAGCTTGGTATTGGGAGGGCCGGCCGGGGAGCTGTTTTTT.

This clonotype came up a few times. This beta chain represents an off-target read in a library built for alpha chains; its size is of limited meaning. The chain uses TRBV6-2 or TRBV6-3 and TRBJ2-7; D may be TRBD1 or TRBD2 (6 bases each). The CDR3 is 14 residues long. V lost 5 bases to trimming and J lost 8 bases, with 19 bases between them. The germline CDR1 and CDR2 sequences are MNHEY and SVGEGT. Here the CDR3 DNA reads TGTGCCAGCAGTCGCCGGGGGCAGGGAGCCAAGCAGTACTTC. Encoded protein: CASSRRGQGAKQYF.

Concerning this clonotype: The size of this beta chain means little, since it is a stray read in a library made for alpha chains. The chain combines TRBV12-3 or TRBV12-4 with TRBJ2-2; D is ambiguous. This CDR3 spans 16 amino acids. V dropped 0 bases and J dropped 0 bases, with 8 bases sitting between them. The CDR3 region is CASSLAGSANTGELFF. Written as DNA, the CDR3 is TGTGCCAGCAGTTTAGCCGGTTCCGCGAACACCGGGGAGCTGTTTTTT.